The 5 T cell receptor beta chains listed next were all sequenced from one sample in a study of HIV-infected patients and healthy controls (dated by TCRdb to 2013 to 2016). Whole blood was used without cell fractionation, so the repertoire reflected all unsorted peripheral T cells. The library was made by 5' RACE. For sequencing, an Illumina MiSeq was employed. Reverse transcription of 500 ng RNA was performed with SuperScript III using primers directed against the alpha and beta constant regions. Separate alpha and beta chain libraries were made by chain-specific third strand synthesis with multiplexing indices. TCRdb reprocessing: public reads trimmed at Q25 with fastp, clones called with MiXCR, in-frame beta chains kept. Identical CDR3 protein sequences are pooled into one entry, listed with their most common genes and DNA. For this sample there are tens of thousands of distinct CDR3 sequences; 7.5% to 10% appear just once. About 4% of the sample goes to the ten largest clones.

The specimen sequenced was blood. All receptors derive from an adult in good health.

The sample holds many counts of this clonotype. The genes are TRBV20-1 and TRBJ2-7; tentatively, D is TRBD1 (5 bases). Germline V gene lookup returns CDR1 DFQATT and CDR2 SNEGSKA (reference sequence). V was trimmed by 3 bases and J by 2 bases, leaving 11 bases between them. The length of the CDR3 is 13 residues. Here the CDR3 reads CSASGQGTYEQYF. CDR3 coding DNA: TGCAGTGCTAGTGGGCAGGGAACCTACGAGCAGTACTTC.

This clonotype was recorded many times. V and J are TRBV30 and TRBJ1-2; D is unclear. Germline V gene sequence: CDR1 GTSNPN, CDR2 SVGIG (reference sequence). The CDR3 totals 11 residues. The V end lost 3 bases, the J end lost 4 bases, and 6 bases lay between the germline ends. CDR3 DNA sequence: TGTGCCTGGAGCCGGATCTATGGCTACACCTTC. Encoded protein: CAWSRIYGYTF.

In this sample, this clonotype turned up many times. V gene TRBV30 combines with J gene TRBJ2-7; TRBD2 matches 11 bases. The CDR3 sequence is 15 residues long. With 2 bases clipped from V and 0 bases from J, the junction kept 3 bases outside the gene matches. Germline CDR1 is GTSNPN and CDR2 is SVGIG (reference sequence). CDR3: CAWSLAGGPSYEQYF. CDR3 DNA: TGTGCCTGGAGTCTAGCGGGGGGCCCCTCCTACGAGCAGTACTTC.

This clonotype was seen a handful of times. The chain employs TRBV20-1 and TRBJ1-1, with 7 bases identical to TRBD1. The germline CDR1 and CDR2 sequences are DFQATT and SNEGSKA (reference sequence). The CDR3 loop spans 15 amino acids. Trimming took 4 bases from V and 1 from J; bases not matched to a gene: 9. CDR3 nucleotides: TGCAGTGCTACCCCCCCCGACAGGGCGAACACTGAAGCTTTCTTT. Amino acid sequence: CSATPPDRANTEAFF.

The sample holds many counts of this clonotype. The chain is built from TRBV27 and TRBJ2-3; TRBD2 agrees at 8 bases. J lost 1 base, V lost 7 bases, and 10 bases had no gene match. CDR1 and CDR2 from the germline V gene are MNHEY and SMNVEV (reference sequence). The CDR3 runs to 16 residues. Here the CDR3 reads CASTGGGPWGTDTQYF. The CDR3 DNA follows: TGTGCCAGCACTGGCGGGGGGCCGTGGGGCACAGATACGCAGTATTTT.